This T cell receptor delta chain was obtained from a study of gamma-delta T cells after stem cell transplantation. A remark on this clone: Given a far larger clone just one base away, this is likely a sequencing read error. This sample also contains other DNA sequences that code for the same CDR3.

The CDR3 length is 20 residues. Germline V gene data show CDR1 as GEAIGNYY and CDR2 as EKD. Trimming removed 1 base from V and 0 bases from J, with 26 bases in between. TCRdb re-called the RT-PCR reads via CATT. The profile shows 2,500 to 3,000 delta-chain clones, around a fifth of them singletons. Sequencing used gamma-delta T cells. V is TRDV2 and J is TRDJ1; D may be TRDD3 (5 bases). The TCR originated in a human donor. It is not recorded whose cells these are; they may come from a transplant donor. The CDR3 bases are TGTGCCTGTGACACGGTAGGGAGCCAACTAGGGGAGGGGTACACCGATAAACTCATCTTT. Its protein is CACDTVGSQLGEGYTDKLIF.